A selection of T cell receptor beta chains follows, all from one sample in a study of early T cells in non-severe SARS-CoV-2 infection. Each CDR3 protein is one row after TCRdb ran MiXCR on the 5' RACE reads. This table has roughly 93,000 distinct CDR3 sequences, approximately 10% appearing once. The sample consisted of whole blood. Source of these receptors: an adult who was a healthcare worker with PCR-confirmed SARS-CoV-2 infection or an uninfected control (not recorded which). Both conserved end residues are part of each CDR3.

V gene: TRBV27
CDR3 length: 14
J gene: TRBJ2-3
CDR3 protein: CASGQDRYTDTQYF

V gene: TRBV21-1
CDR3 length: 16
J gene: TRBJ2-7
CDR3 protein: CASSKDSGRVPYEQYF

V gene: TRBV6-1
CDR3 length: 15
J gene: TRBJ2-1
CDR3 protein: CASSEEGLAGNEQFF

V gene: TRBV7-3
CDR3 length: 18
J gene: TRBJ2-5
CDR3 protein: CASSFRAGTSGMRETQYF

V gene: TRBV20-1
CDR3 length: 14
J gene: TRBJ1-2
CDR3 protein: CSAVRDRFNHGYTF

V gene: TRBV12-3/TRBV12-4
CDR3 length: 13
J gene: TRBJ1-6
CDR3 protein: CASKGGQNSPLHF

V gene: TRBV29-1
CDR3 length: 13
J gene: TRBJ2-4
CDR3 protein: CSVEFQWGNIQYF

V gene: TRBV20-1
CDR3 length: 14
J gene: TRBJ2-7
CDR3 protein: CSASLAGGPYEQYF

V gene: TRBV9
CDR3 length: 15
J gene: TRBJ1-5
CDR3 protein: CASSVGQGGNQPQHF

V gene: TRBV18
CDR3 length: 13
J gene: TRBJ2-5
CDR3 protein: CASEDRVEETQYF

V gene: TRBV7-9
CDR3 length: 11
J gene: TRBJ1-2
CDR3 protein: CASSSLYGYTF

V gene: TRBV20-1
CDR3 length: 16
J gene: TRBJ2-4
CDR3 protein: CSAHLLAGGQRNIQYF

V gene: TRBV28
CDR3 length: 13
J gene: TRBJ2-1
CDR3 protein: CASSLSSGILQFF

V gene: TRBV2
CDR3 length: 13
J gene: TRBJ2-1
CDR3 protein: CASIYRGPHEQFF

V gene: TRBV28
CDR3 length: 13
J gene: TRBJ2-7
CDR3 protein: CASSLQQSYEQYF

V gene: TRBV7-9
CDR3 length: 17
J gene: TRBJ2-1
CDR3 protein: CASSSINPGQTDNEQFF

V gene: TRBV10-3
CDR3 length: 12
J gene: TRBJ1-4
CDR3 protein: CAISENNEKLFF

V gene: TRBV27
CDR3 length: 13
J gene: TRBJ2-1
CDR3 protein: CASSLSPYNEQFF

V gene: TRBV28
CDR3 length: 11
J gene: TRBJ1-4
CDR3 protein: CASSLGGKLFF

V gene: TRBV7-2
CDR3 length: 15
J gene: TRBJ2-2
CDR3 protein: CASSFISGFTGELFF

V gene: TRBV18
CDR3 length: 15
J gene: TRBJ2-5
CDR3 protein: CASSLGLGGRETQYF

V gene: TRBV28
CDR3 length: 13
J gene: TRBJ2-7
CDR3 protein: CASRTRQTGEQYF

V gene: TRBV7-8
CDR3 length: 15
J gene: TRBJ2-2
CDR3 protein: CASSLAFRGTGELFF

V gene: TRBV3-1
CDR3 length: 13
J gene: TRBJ1-2
CDR3 protein: CASSGTGTYGYTF

V gene: TRBV5-5
CDR3 length: 18
J gene: TRBJ2-3
CDR3 protein: CASFAGTSGSWGTDTQYF

V gene: TRBV27
CDR3 length: 17
J gene: TRBJ2-6
CDR3 protein: CASSLLSSRSGANVLTF

V gene: TRBV18
CDR3 length: 14
J gene: TRBJ1-1
CDR3 protein: CASSPAGTNTEAFF

V gene: TRBV28
CDR3 length: 13
J gene: TRBJ1-2
CDR3 protein: CASRNAGINGYTF

V gene: TRBV2
CDR3 length: 16
J gene: TRBJ2-3
CDR3 protein: CASRPTEEVDTDTQYF

V gene: TRBV7-2
CDR3 length: 12
J gene: TRBJ2-5
CDR3 protein: CASSFSRETQYF

V gene: TRBV12-3/TRBV12-4
CDR3 length: 16
J gene: TRBJ1-3
CDR3 protein: CASSFLLGGAGNTIYF

V gene: TRBV12-3/TRBV12-4
CDR3 length: 15
J gene: TRBJ1-2
CDR3 protein: CASSLMGGSDYGYTF

V gene: TRBV4-1
CDR3 length: 14
J gene: TRBJ2-2
CDR3 protein: CASTYMTLDGELFF

V gene: TRBV7-9
CDR3 length: 12
J gene: TRBJ2-3
CDR3 protein: CARQGGTDTQYF

V gene: TRBV12-5
CDR3 length: 16
J gene: TRBJ2-5
CDR3 protein: CASGQGTGGPGETQYF

V gene: TRBV18
CDR3 length: 15
J gene: TRBJ1-1
CDR3 protein: CASSPREGRNTEAFF

V gene: TRBV7-2
CDR3 length: 16
J gene: TRBJ1-5
CDR3 protein: CASSLDRDRVDQPQHF

V gene: TRBV20-1
CDR3 length: 16
J gene: TRBJ2-5
CDR3 protein: CSAREARAGTQETQYF

V gene: TRBV10-1
CDR3 length: 14
J gene: TRBJ1-1
CDR3 protein: CASSRTGSNTEAFF

V gene: TRBV6-6
CDR3 length: 21
J gene: TRBJ1-4
CDR3 protein: CASSYPTQREQPSGSNEKLFF

V gene: TRBV28
CDR3 length: 14
J gene: TRBJ1-2
CDR3 protein: CASRLWTGIYGYTF

V gene: TRBV27
CDR3 length: 17
J gene: TRBJ1-5
CDR3 protein: CASRPFPIDRKNQPQHF

V gene: TRBV9
CDR3 length: 14
J gene: TRBJ1-1
CDR3 protein: CASSVGSWGTEAFF

V gene: TRBV7-2
CDR3 length: 14
J gene: TRBJ2-7
CDR3 protein: CASTLDRGAYEQYF

V gene: TRBV24-1
CDR3 length: 12
J gene: TRBJ2-5
CDR3 protein: CATSAGAETQYF

V gene: TRBV5-1
CDR3 length: 15
J gene: TRBJ2-3
CDR3 protein: CASSAATVRTDTQYF

V gene: TRBV18
CDR3 length: 12
J gene: TRBJ2-4
CDR3 protein: CASSPARDREDF

V gene: TRBV7-6
CDR3 length: 17
J gene: TRBJ2-6
CDR3 protein: CASSLEHRLTGANVLTF

V gene: TRBV7-9
CDR3 length: 13
J gene: TRBJ2-7
CDR3 protein: CASSLETGPEQYF

V gene: TRBV7-3
CDR3 length: 16
J gene: TRBJ2-3
CDR3 protein: CASSQGLAGGGDTQYF

V gene: TRBV5-1
CDR3 length: 14
J gene: TRBJ2-3
CDR3 protein: CASRPGQATDTQYF

V gene: TRBV12-3/TRBV12-4
CDR3 length: 14
J gene: TRBJ2-1
CDR3 protein: CASSPPGKDNEQFF